This record covers a single T cell receptor (beta chain). Its antigen is unidentified. This entry is derived from a study of shared clonotypes between healthy human individuals. Broader study findings: A handful of donors showed sharing of approximately 5% of naive CD4 clonotypes. In contrast to clonotypes shared by all four donors, non-shared clonotypes had lower generation probabilities.

Original methodology: ImmunoSEQ gave junction-only sequences without quality scores, so filtering differed. This table comes from immunoSEQ multiplex PCR, and its TCRdb copy is limited to in-frame clones, with some not included. The D gene and trimming were derived from the DNA, and the V and J assignments and clone size from that table. This sample has over a million clones; over 95% occur once, and the top ten carry roughly 1.2%. The germline V gene has CDR1 SGHNT and CDR2 YYREEE (reference sequence). The CDR3 extends over 13 amino acids. Trimming stripped 0 bases from V and 4 bases from J, with 8 bases between.

This TCR was recovered from a man younger than 40 in good health. This chain links TRBV5-4 with TRBJ2-7; no definite D call. The sequenced sample was naive CD4+ T cells sorted from blood. Documented subset: CD45RA+ positively selected. The CDR3 DNA is TGTGCCAGCAGCTTGGACCCTCTTTACGAGCAGTACTTC. The encoded protein is CASSLDPLYEQYF. The whole variable domain, filled in from reference TRBV5-4 and TRBJ2-7, reads ETGVTQSPTHLIKTRGQQVTLRCSSQSGHNTVSWYQQALGQGPQFIFQYYREEENGRGNFPPRFSGLQFPNYSSELNVNALELDDSALYLCASSLDPLYEQYFGPGTRLTVT.